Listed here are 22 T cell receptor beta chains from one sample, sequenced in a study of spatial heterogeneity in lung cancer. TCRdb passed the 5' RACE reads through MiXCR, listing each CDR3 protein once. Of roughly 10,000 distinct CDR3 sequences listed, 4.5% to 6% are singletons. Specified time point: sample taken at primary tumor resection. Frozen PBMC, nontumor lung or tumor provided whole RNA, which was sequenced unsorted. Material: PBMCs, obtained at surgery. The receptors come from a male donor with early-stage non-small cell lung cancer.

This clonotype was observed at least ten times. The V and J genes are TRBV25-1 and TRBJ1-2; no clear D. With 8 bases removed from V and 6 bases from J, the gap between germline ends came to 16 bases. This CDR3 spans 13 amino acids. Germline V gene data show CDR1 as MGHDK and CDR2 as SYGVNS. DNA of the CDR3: TGTGCCAGCGGAATTTTCGGACGGGATGGCTACACCTTC. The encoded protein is CASGIFGRDGYTF.

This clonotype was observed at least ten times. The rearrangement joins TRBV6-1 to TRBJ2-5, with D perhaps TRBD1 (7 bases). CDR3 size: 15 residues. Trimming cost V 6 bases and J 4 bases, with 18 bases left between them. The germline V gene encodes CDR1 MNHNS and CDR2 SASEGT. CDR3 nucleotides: TGTGCCAGCAGCCTTCGTCGACAGGGAGGAGAGACCCAGTACTTC. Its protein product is CASSLRRQGGETQYF.

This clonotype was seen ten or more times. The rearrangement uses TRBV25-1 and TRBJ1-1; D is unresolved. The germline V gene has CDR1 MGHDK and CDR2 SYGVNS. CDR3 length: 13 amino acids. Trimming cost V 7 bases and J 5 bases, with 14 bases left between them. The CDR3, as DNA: TGTGCCAGCACTGGCTTCGAAAGTACTGAAGCTTTCTTT. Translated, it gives CASTGFESTEAFF.

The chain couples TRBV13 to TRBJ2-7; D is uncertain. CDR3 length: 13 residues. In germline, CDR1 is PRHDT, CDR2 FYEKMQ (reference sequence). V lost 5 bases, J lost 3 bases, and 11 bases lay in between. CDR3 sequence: CASSPFNSYEQYF. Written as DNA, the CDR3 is TGTGCCAGCAGCCCCTTTAACAGCTACGAGCAGTACTTC. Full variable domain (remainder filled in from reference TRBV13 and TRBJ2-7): AAGVIQSPRHLIKEKRETATLKCYPIPRHDTVYWYQQGPGQDPQFLISFYEKMQSDKGSIPDRFSAQQFSDYHSELNMSSLELGDSALYFCASSPFNSYEQYFGPGTRLTVT.

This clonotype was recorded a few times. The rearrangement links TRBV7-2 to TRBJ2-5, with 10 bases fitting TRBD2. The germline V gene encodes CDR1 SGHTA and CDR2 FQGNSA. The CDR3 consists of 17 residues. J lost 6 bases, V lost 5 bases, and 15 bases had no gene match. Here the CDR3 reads CASSPRRGAGGPKTQYF. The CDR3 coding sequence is TGTGCCAGCAGCCCCCGCCGGGGAGCGGGAGGGCCGAAGACCCAGTACTTC.

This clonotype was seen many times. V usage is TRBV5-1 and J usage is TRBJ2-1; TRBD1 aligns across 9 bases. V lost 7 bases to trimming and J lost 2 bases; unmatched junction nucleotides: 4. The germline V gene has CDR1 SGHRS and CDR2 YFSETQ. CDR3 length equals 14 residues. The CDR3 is CASSGTGTYNEQFF. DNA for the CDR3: TGCGCCAGCTCCGGGACAGGGACCTACAATGAGCAGTTCTTC.

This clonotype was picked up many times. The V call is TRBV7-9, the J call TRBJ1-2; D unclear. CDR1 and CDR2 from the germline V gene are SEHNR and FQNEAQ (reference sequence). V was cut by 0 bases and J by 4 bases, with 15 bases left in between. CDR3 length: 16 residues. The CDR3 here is CASSLAATRRLYGYTF. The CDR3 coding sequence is TGTGCCAGCAGCTTAGCAGCGACACGGAGGCTCTATGGCTACACCTTC.

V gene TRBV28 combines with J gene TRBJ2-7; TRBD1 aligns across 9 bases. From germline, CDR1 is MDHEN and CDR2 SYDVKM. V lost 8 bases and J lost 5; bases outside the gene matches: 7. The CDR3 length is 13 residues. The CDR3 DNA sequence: TGTGCCAGCTATCCGGGACAGGGCGACGAGCAGTACTTC. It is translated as CASYPGQGDEQYF.

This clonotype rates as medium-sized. CDR3 sequence (DNA): TGTGCCAGCAGCTCGGGCACCGGGGAGCTGTTTTTT. This sequence encodes CASSSGTGELFF. The genes are TRBV12-3 or TRBV12-4 and TRBJ2-2; no clear D gene. The ends were cut back, 6 bases at V and 4 bases at J, with 6 bases in the middle. There are 12 residues in the CDR3.

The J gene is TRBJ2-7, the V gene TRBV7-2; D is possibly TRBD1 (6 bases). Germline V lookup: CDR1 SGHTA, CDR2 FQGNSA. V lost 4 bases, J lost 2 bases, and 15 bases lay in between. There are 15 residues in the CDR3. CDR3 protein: CASSSGTINTYEQYF. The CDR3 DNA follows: TGTGCCAGCAGCTCCGGGACAATCAATACCTACGAGCAGTACTTC.

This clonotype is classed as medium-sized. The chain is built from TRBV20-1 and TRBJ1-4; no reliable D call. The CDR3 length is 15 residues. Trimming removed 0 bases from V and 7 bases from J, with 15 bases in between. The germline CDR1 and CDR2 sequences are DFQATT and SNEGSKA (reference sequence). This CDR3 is CSAREPVSRGEKLFF. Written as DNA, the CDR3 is TGCAGTGCTAGAGAACCTGTTAGTCGGGGTGAAAAACTGTTTTTT.

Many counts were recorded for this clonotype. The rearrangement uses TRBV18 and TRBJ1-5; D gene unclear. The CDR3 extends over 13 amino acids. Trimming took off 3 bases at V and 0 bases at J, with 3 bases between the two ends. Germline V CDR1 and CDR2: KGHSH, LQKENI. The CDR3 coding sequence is TGTGCCAGCTCACCTTATAGCAATCAGCCCCAGCATTTT. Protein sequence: CASSPYSNQPQHF.

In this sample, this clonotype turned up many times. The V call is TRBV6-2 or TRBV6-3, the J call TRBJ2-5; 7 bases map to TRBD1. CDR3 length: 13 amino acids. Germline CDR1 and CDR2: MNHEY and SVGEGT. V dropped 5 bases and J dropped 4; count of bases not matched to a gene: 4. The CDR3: CASSTPGGETQYF. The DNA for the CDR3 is TGTGCCAGCAGTACGCCAGGGGGAGAGACCCAGTACTTC.

This CDR3 reads CASSQVPGMGTEAFF. CDR3 in DNA: TGCGCCAGCAGCCAAGTGCCAGGGATGGGCACTGAAGCTTTCTTT. This chain links TRBV4-1 with TRBJ1-1, with D possibly matching TRBD1 (5 bases). Germline CDR1 MGHRA, CDR2 YSYEKL. The V end was cut by 1 base, the J end by 4 bases, with 13 bases between. CDR3 length: 15 amino acids.

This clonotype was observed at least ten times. CDR3 loop: CASSFGHSTEAFF. The CDR3 DNA follows: TGTGCCAGCAGTTTCGGGCATAGCACTGAAGCTTTCTTT. The chain uses TRBV28 and TRBJ1-1; D unresolved. Trimming removed 3 bases at V and 4 bases at J, with 9 bases between. The length of the CDR3 is 13 residues. From germline, CDR1 is MDHEN and CDR2 SYDVKM.

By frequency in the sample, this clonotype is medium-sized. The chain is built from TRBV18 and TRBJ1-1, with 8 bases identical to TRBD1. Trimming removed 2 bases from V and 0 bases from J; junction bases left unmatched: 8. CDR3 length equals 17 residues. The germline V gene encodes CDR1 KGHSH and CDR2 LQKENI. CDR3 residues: CASSPTGTGAMNTEAFF. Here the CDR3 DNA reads TGTGCCAGCTCACCAACCGGGACAGGCGCCATGAACACTGAAGCTTTCTTT.

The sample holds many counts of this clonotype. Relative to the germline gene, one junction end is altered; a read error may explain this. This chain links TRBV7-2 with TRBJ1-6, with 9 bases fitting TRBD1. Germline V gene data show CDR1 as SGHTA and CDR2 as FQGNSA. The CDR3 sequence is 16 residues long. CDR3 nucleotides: TGTGCCAGCAGCGTAGCTCCGGGACAGGGAGGTTCACCCCTCCACTTT. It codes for CASSVAPGQGGSPLHF.

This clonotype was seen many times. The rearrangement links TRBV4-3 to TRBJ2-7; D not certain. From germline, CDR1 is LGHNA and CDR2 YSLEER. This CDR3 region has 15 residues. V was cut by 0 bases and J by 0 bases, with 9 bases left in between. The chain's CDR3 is CASSQDGSSSYEQYF. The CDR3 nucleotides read TGCGCCAGCAGCCAAGATGGCTCAAGCTCCTACGAGCAGTACTTC.

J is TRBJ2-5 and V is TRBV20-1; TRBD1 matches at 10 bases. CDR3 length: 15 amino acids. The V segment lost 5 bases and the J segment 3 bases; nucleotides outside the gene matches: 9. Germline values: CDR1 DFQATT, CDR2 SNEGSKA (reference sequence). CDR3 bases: TGCAGTGCTCCAATCACCGGGACAGGGGAAGAGACCCAGTACTTC. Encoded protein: CSAPITGTGEETQYF.

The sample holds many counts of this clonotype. DNA for the CDR3: TGTGCCAGCAGCCAATCCTATCAGCCCCAGCATTTT. Residues: CASSQSYQPQHF. V and J are TRBV3-1 and TRBJ1-5; D is uncertain. The germline V gene encodes CDR1 LGHDT and CDR2 YNNKEL (reference sequence). V was clipped by 2 bases and J by 5 bases, with 4 bases between them. This CDR3 contains 12 residues.

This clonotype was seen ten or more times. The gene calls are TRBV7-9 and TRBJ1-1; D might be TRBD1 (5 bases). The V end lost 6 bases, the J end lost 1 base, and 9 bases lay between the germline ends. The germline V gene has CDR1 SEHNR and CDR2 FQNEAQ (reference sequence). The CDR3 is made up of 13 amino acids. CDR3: CASRPDRNTEAFF. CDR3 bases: TGTGCCAGCAGACCAGACAGGAACACTGAAGCTTTCTTT.

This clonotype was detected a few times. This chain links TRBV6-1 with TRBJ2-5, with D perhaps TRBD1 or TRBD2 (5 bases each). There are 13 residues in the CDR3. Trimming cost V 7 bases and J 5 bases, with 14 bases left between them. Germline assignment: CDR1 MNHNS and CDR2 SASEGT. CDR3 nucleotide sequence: TGTGCCAGCAACCCAAGAGGGGTGGAGACCCAGTACTTC. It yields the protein CASNPRGVETQYF.